A selection of T cell receptor beta chains follows, all from one sample in a study of OX40 agonist ivuxolimab in advanced cancers. TCRdb's copy holds only in-frame clones and misses some; the assay was immunoSEQ multiplex PCR. The repertoire includes tens of thousands of clones, roughly 90% of them detected once, and less than 1.3% sits in the top ten. The specimen comprised CD4+ or CD8+ T cells sorted from blood, sampled in a trial of the OX40 agonist ivuxolimab. The receptors here all came from an adult with an advanced solid tumor such as melanoma, head and neck, liver or kidney cancer. Each CDR3 is given with its conserved first and last residue. The D gene is left open where the match is weak. Part of the rows lack a size; the others show once, few, many or a class for expanded clones.

TRBJ2-3	TRBV7-2	-	-	CASRPGGGARDTQYF	TGTGCCAGCAGGCCAGGCGGCGGGGCTCGGGATACGCAGTATTTT
TRBJ2-5	TRBV28	TRBD1	-	CASRRQGNPETQYF	TGTGCCAGCAGGAGACAGGGGAACCCAGAGACCCAGTACTTC
TRBJ2-1	TRBV11-1	TRBD1	-	CASSLEGQGGNEQFF	TGTGCCAGCAGCTTAGAGGGACAGGGGGGGAATGAGCAGTTCTTC
TRBJ2-5	TRBV28	TRBD1	-	CASSSAGTGYQETQYF	TGTGCCAGCAGTTCGGCCGGGACAGGGTACCAAGAGACCCAGTACTTC
TRBJ2-7	TRBV5-1	-	-	CASSLVGPPYEQYF	TGCGCCAGCAGCTTGGTGGGTCCCCCCTACGAGCAGTACTTC
TRBJ1-1	TRBV7-6	-	-	CASSFLGTEAFF	TGTGCCAGCAGCTTTTTGGGCACTGAAGCTTTCTTT
TRBJ2-2	TRBV6-6	-	-	CASGGRLNTGELFF	TGTGCCAGCGGCGGACGATTGAACACCGGGGAGCTGTTTTTT
TRBJ2-3	TRBV9	TRBD2	-	CASSVSGTSGTDTQYF	TGTGCCAGCAGCGTCTCCGGGACTAGCGGCACAGATACGCAGTATTTT
TRBJ1-1	TRBV5-4	-	-	CASSLRTALNTEAFF	TGTGCCAGCAGCCTGCGGACAGCGTTGAACACTGAAGCTTTCTTT
TRBJ2-7	TRBV11-2	-	-	CASSLERGSMYEQYF	TGTGCCAGCAGCTTAGAGCGGGGATCAATGTACGAGCAGTACTTC
TRBJ2-1	TRBV6-1	TRBD2	-	CATRLAKGNEQFF	TGTGCCACCCGACTAGCGAAGGGCAATGAGCAGTTCTTC
TRBJ2-7	TRBV4-2	-	-	CASSQDPNPAANYEQYF	TGTGCCAGCAGCCAAGATCCCAATCCGGCAGCTAACTACGAGCAGTACTTC
TRBJ2-2	TRBV7-2	TRBD1	-	CASSLSTGDTGELFF	TGTGCCAGCAGCTTATCCACAGGGGACACCGGGGAGCTGTTTTTT
TRBJ1-1	TRBV7-2	TRBD1	-	CASSPQGATEAFF	TGTGCCAGCAGCCCCCAGGGGGCCACTGAAGCTTTCTTT
TRBJ2-1	TRBV7-9	-	-	CASSTWGGDNEQFF	TGTGCCAGCAGTACCTGGGGGGGCGACAATGAGCAGTTCTTC
TRBJ1-2	TRBV15	TRBD1	-	CATSRDRNTGENYGYTF	TGTGCCACCAGCAGAGATAGGAATACAGGGGAAAACTATGGCTACACCTTC
TRBJ2-1	TRBV27	TRBD2	once	CASRGGGPRYEQFF	TGTGCCAGCAGGGGGGGAGGGCCTAGGTATGAGCAGTTCTTC
TRBJ2-7	TRBV15	TRBD2	-	CATRGGSFVEDEQYF	TGTGCCACCCGGGGCGGGAGTTTTGTAGAGGACGAGCAGTACTTC
TRBJ2-2	TRBV6-5	TRBD1	-	CASSLQGAVTGELFF	TGTGCCAGCAGTTTACAGGGGGCTGTCACCGGGGAGCTGTTTTTT
TRBJ2-7	TRBV5-1	-	-	CASSLSATSSYEQYF	TGCGCCAGCAGCTTGTCCGCCACCAGCTCCTACGAGCAGTACTTC
TRBJ2-7	TRBV30	-	-	CAWSKGGMGGEQYF	TGTGCCTGGAGCAAAGGGGGGATGGGGGGCGAGCAGTACTTC
TRBJ2-5	TRBV6-5	TRBD2	few	CASSLAGGRETQYF	TGTGCCAGCAGTCTAGCGGGAGGCAGGGAGACCCAGTACTTC
TRBJ2-7	TRBV4-1	-	-	CASSLSWFPGYEQYF	TGCGCCAGCAGCCTATCGTGGTTCCCAGGTTACGAGCAGTACTTC
TRBJ2-3	TRBV7-2	-	-	CASSPAGDTQYF	TGTGCCAGCAGCCCAGCGGGAGATACGCAGTATTTT
TRBJ1-5	TRBV27	TRBD1	-	CASSPRTTGSNQPQHF	TGTGCCAGCAGTCCGCGGACGACAGGGTCAAATCAGCCCCAGCATTTT
TRBJ2-1	TRBV7-3	TRBD2	-	CASSPLAGRGGNEQFF	TGTGCCAGCAGCCCCTTAGCGGGCCGTGGGGGCAATGAGCAGTTCTTC
TRBJ1-1	TRBV29-1	TRBD1	-	CSVVKGGMNTEAFF	TGCAGCGTTGTAAAAGGGGGCATGAACACTGAAGCTTTCTTT
TRBJ2-7	TRBV28	TRBD1	-	CASGRTGAGEQYF	TGTGCCAGCGGGAGGACAGGGGCGGGGGAGCAGTACTTC
TRBJ2-7	TRBV6-6	TRBD1	-	CASSPGQGLGHEQYF	TGTGCCAGCAGTCCCGGACAGGGTTTGGGGCACGAGCAGTACTTC
TRBJ2-7	TRBV6-5	-	-	CASSYSRTVYEQYF	TGTGCCAGCAGTTACTCGCGGACAGTCTACGAGCAGTACTTC
TRBJ2-3	TRBV4-3	-	-	CASSQGGFGYLTDTQYF	TGCGCCAGCAGCCAAGGAGGATTCGGTTACTTAACAGATACGCAGTATTTT
TRBJ2-2	TRBV7-3	-	-	CASSPRVNTGELFF	TGTGCCAGCAGCCCGCGGGTGAACACCGGGGAGCTGTTTTTT
TRBJ2-3	TRBV4-1	-	-	CASSQVGQGSDTQYF	TGCGCCAGCAGCCAAGTCGGCCAGGGATCAGATACGCAGTATTTT
TRBJ2-3	TRBV11-2	TRBD1	-	CASSSWTGRTDTQYF	TGTGCCAGCAGCTCGTGGACAGGGAGGACAGATACGCAGTATTTT
TRBJ1-1	TRBV18	TRBD1	-	CASSSDRGTEAFF	TGTGCCAGCTCATCGGACAGGGGCACTGAAGCTTTCTTT
TRBJ2-7	TRBV6-6	TRBD2	-	CASSGTSGPYEQYF	TGTGCCAGCAGCGGGACTAGCGGCCCCTACGAGCAGTACTTC
TRBJ2-5	TRBV11-2	-	-	CASSLYPGRQETQYF	TGTGCCAGCAGCCTATACCCGGGCAGGCAAGAGACCCAGTACTTC
TRBJ2-5	TRBV19	-	-	CATTGVNDETQYF	TGTGCCACCACGGGGGTTAATGACGAGACCCAGTACTTC
TRBJ2-7	TRBV5-4	TRBD1	-	CASSPSPGTGAEGGWYEQYF	TGTGCCAGCAGCCCCAGCCCCGGGACAGGGGCGGAAGGGGGATGGTACGAGCAGTACTTC
TRBJ2-4	TRBV28	-	-	CASTLMGTQGNIQYF	TGTGCCAGCACCCTGATGGGGACCCAGGGTAACATTCAGTACTTC
TRBJ1-2	TRBV7-6	-	-	CASSLARGVYGYTF	TGTGCCAGCAGCCTAGCCAGGGGTGTCTATGGCTACACCTTC
TRBJ1-2	TRBV28	-	-	CASSLSGTIGYGYTF	TGTGCCAGCAGTTTATCAGGGACCATTGGCTATGGCTACACCTTC
TRBJ1-1	TRBV4-3	-	few	CASSHGTNEAFF	TGCGCCAGCAGCCATGGGACCAATGAAGCTTTCTTT
TRBJ2-3	TRBV28	TRBD2	-	CASTGLAGGKTDTQYF	TGTGCCAGCACGGGACTAGCGGGAGGGAAGACAGATACGCAGTATTTT
TRBJ2-1	TRBV7-2	-	-	CASSVEGYNEQFF	TGTGCCAGTTCCGTCGAAGGGTACAATGAGCAGTTCTTC
TRBJ2-2	TRBV9	-	-	CASSVIPLGAGELFF	TGTGCCAGCAGCGTAATACCCTTAGGTGCCGGGGAGCTGTTTTTT
TRBJ1-1	TRBV7-3	TRBD1	-	CASSRTGEEAFF	TGTGCCAGCAGCCGGACAGGGGAAGAAGCTTTCTTT
TRBJ1-1	TRBV29-1	-	-	CSSYGAQNTEAFF	TGCAGCTCCTACGGGGCGCAGAACACTGAAGCTTTCTTT
TRBJ2-5	TRBV5-1	-	-	CASKDSGRETQYF	TGCGCCAGCAAGGACAGCGGCAGGGAGACCCAGTACTTC